This is a list of T cell receptor beta chains from one sample in a study of T cells in Graves' hyperthyroidism and ophthalmopathy. One entry per CDR3 protein results from TCRdb running MiXCR on the multiplex PCR reads. This repertoire shows hundreds of thousands of distinct CDR3 sequences, 14% found once; its top ten account for more than 8.5%. What was sequenced was blood. The source is a woman between 18 and 29 years old with Graves' hyperthyroidism. CDR3s include the opening cysteine and the closing phenylalanine or tryptophan. D genes are given only for firm matches.

d_call: -; j_call: TRBJ2-1; v_call: TRBV30; cdr3_aa: CAWRGPGTWPYNEQFF
d_call: TRBD2; j_call: TRBJ2-1; v_call: TRBV27; cdr3_aa: CASSPYPGAGGFYNEQFF
d_call: -; j_call: TRBJ1-5; v_call: TRBV6-1; cdr3_aa: CASRLDRSSNQPQHF
d_call: -; j_call: TRBJ2-7; v_call: TRBV2; cdr3_aa: CASQRDAAYEQYF
d_call: -; j_call: TRBJ1-4; v_call: TRBV6-1; cdr3_aa: CASSFRQSEKLFF
d_call: -; j_call: TRBJ2-6; v_call: TRBV18; cdr3_aa: CASSRSGGANVLTF
d_call: -; j_call: TRBJ2-7; v_call: TRBV9; cdr3_aa: CASSVGASETYEQYF
d_call: -; j_call: TRBJ2-4; v_call: TRBV13; cdr3_aa: CASSLGRLEWTEGPKNIQYF
d_call: TRBD1; j_call: TRBJ2-3; v_call: TRBV30; cdr3_aa: CAWSVGQGGTDTQYF
d_call: TRBD2; j_call: TRBJ2-5; v_call: TRBV7-9; cdr3_aa: CASSASGSTWETQYF
d_call: -; j_call: TRBJ2-1; v_call: TRBV11-2; cdr3_aa: CASSNLAQINEQFF
d_call: TRBD1; j_call: TRBJ2-1; v_call: TRBV24-1; cdr3_aa: CATSDSGGHEQFF
d_call: -; j_call: TRBJ2-1; v_call: TRBV27; cdr3_aa: CASSLSLDYARNEQFF
d_call: -; j_call: TRBJ2-7; v_call: TRBV6-1; cdr3_aa: CATRSPEVYEQYF
d_call: -; j_call: TRBJ2-4; v_call: TRBV15; cdr3_aa: CATSRVGTIRGDKNIQYF
d_call: -; j_call: TRBJ2-2; v_call: TRBV27; cdr3_aa: CASSFQGVTGELFF
d_call: TRBD1; j_call: TRBJ2-7; v_call: TRBV19; cdr3_aa: CASSISPGQVGYEQYF
d_call: TRBD1; j_call: TRBJ1-2; v_call: TRBV20-1; cdr3_aa: CSARARQGNYGYTF
d_call: -; j_call: TRBJ2-6; v_call: TRBV27; cdr3_aa: CASSITGANVLTF
d_call: TRBD1; j_call: TRBJ1-4; v_call: TRBV12-3/TRBV12-4; cdr3_aa: CASSLYLQGAGKLFF